What follows are 26 T cell receptor beta chains derived from one specimen sequenced in a study of blood T cell repertoires in COVID-19. The protocol was immunoSEQ multiplex PCR, while the TCRdb copy is restricted to in-frame clones and leaves out a portion. The data hold over 35,000 clones, with 79% observed a single time. Sequenced material: peripheral blood. The receptors come from a man between 65 and 85 years old with acute or convalescent COVID-19.

J is TRBJ1-2 and V is TRBV6-5; TRBD1 is a possible D gene (5 bases). Germline V gene lookup returns CDR1 MNHEY and CDR2 SVGAGI. Between the trimmed V and J ends, which lost 2 bases and 1 base, there was a span of 11 bases. This CDR3 is 15 amino acids long. The chain's CDR3 is CASSYGGGINYGYTF. DNA for the CDR3: TGTGCCAGCAGTTACGGGGGAGGTATTAACTATGGCTACACCTTC.

This rearrangement joins TRBV7-9 to TRBJ2-1, with TRBD2 identical over 13 bases. Germline lookup yields CDR1 SEHNR and CDR2 FQNEAQ (reference sequence). The CDR3 contains 17 residues. After removal of 5 bases from V and 3 bases from J, the junction contained 7 bases not matched to a gene. CDR3 nucleotide sequence: TGTGCCAGCAGCATCGGGACTAGCGGGATCCGCTACAATGAGCAGTTCTTC. It codes for CASSIGTSGIRYNEQFF.

The V gene is TRBV29-1, the J gene TRBJ2-3; TRBD1 aligns across 10 bases. This CDR3 comprises 15 residues. CDR1 and CDR2 from the germline V gene are SQVTM and ANQGSEA. With V trimmed by 6 bases and J by 0 bases, 6 bases remained unmatched. CDR3 coding DNA: TGCAGCGTGGGCGGACAGGGGGTTAGCACAGATACGCAGTATTTT. Encoded protein: CSVGGQGVSTDTQYF.

This clone was seen a single time. The chain is built from TRBV19 and TRBJ2-4; 7 bases map to TRBD2. Looked up from germline, CDR1 is LNHDA and CDR2 is SQIVND (reference sequence). The CDR3 runs 12 residues. V shed 8 bases, J shed 5 bases, and the junction held 3 bases outside the gene matches. The CDR3 nucleotides read TGTGCCAGTGGTCTAGCGGAAAACATTCAGTACTTC. It encodes CASGLAENIQYF.

The V and J genes are TRBV27 and TRBJ1-1; TRBD1 matches at 9 bases. The junction had 11 bases not matched to a gene; V was cut back by 5 bases and J by 7 bases. Germline CDR1 is MNHEY and CDR2 is SMNVEV (reference sequence). The length of the CDR3 is 15 residues. The CDR3 bases are TGTGCCAGCAGTACAGGGGGCCGGTTGGGCCGTGAAGCTTTCTTT. This translates into CASSTGGRLGREAFF.

The chain joins TRBV11-3 to TRBJ2-1; TRBD2 aligns across 10 bases. The ends lost 8 bases at V and 6 bases at J; junction bases unmatched: 16. CDR1 is SGHNT and CDR2 is YENEEA in the germline V gene. The CDR3 length is 17 residues. The CDR3 region is CASQLKPGAGGINEQFF. In DNA form, the CDR3 reads TGTGCCAGCCAGCTTAAACCCGGAGCGGGAGGGATCAATGAGCAGTTCTTC.

The rearrangement joins TRBV4-3 to TRBJ1-5; possibly TRBD1 for D (5 bases). Germline loops: CDR1 LGHNA, CDR2 YSLEER. V gave up 0 bases and J gave up 4 bases, with 13 bases separating them. The CDR3 totals 16 residues. The CDR3 DNA reads as TGCGCCAGCAGCCAAGAGTGGTCAGGGAGGAATCAGCCCCAGCATTTT. It is translated as CASSQEWSGRNQPQHF.

The V gene is TRBV28, the J gene TRBJ1-4; D is ambiguous. Germline CDR1 is MDHEN and CDR2 is SYDVKM. The CDR3 is 10 residues long. V lost 10 bases, J lost 11 bases, and 11 bases lay in between. The CDR3 region is CATFGGKLFF. Written as DNA, the CDR3 is TGTGCCACCTTCGGAGGGAAACTGTTTTTT.

The chain carries TRBV4-1 and TRBJ2-2; D is undetermined. The CDR3 is 14 amino acids. Germline V lookup: CDR1 MGHRA, CDR2 YSYEKL. V shed 5 bases and J shed 4 bases, with 11 bases lying between them. This chain's CDR3 is CASSFTAATGELFF. CDR3 nucleotide sequence: TGCGCCAGCAGCTTTACAGCCGCCACCGGGGAGCTGTTTTTT.

This chain links TRBV28 with TRBJ2-7, with D perhaps matching TRBD1 (6 bases). The CDR3 extends over 13 amino acids. The germline CDR1 and CDR2 sequences are MDHEN and SYDVKM. V lost 4 bases, J lost 2 bases, and 9 bases lay in between. The DNA of the CDR3 is TGTGCCAGCAGTTGGCAGGGGACCTACGAGCAGTACTTC. Translated: CASSWQGTYEQYF.

This clone has a single count. V and J are TRBV3-1 (or the pseudogene TRBV3-2) and TRBJ1-2, with 8 nucleotides matching TRBD1. Germline-derived CDR1 and CDR2 are LGHDT and YNNKEL (reference sequence). This CDR3 spans 18 amino acids. Trimming cost V 1 base and J 4 bases; bases outside gene matches: 14. The CDR3 DNA follows: TGTGCCAGCAGCCAAGGAGAGACAGGGGACATATCTTTCTATGGCTACACCTTC. Its protein is CASSQGETGDISFYGYTF.

This clone has more than one count but fewer than ten. The chain combines TRBV10-1 with TRBJ2-7; possibly TRBD2 for D (5 bases). From germline, CDR1 is WNHNN and CDR2 SYGVQD (reference sequence). The CDR3 totals 13 residues. Trimming removed 4 bases at V and 6 bases at J, with 13 bases between. CDR3 in amino acids: CASSGSEDFEQYF. In DNA, the CDR3 is TGCGCCAGCAGTGGATCCGAGGACTTCGAGCAGTACTTC.

CDR3 coding DNA: TGTGCCAGCAGCTTGACAGGGCTTACAAATTCACCCCTCCACTTT. As protein: CASSLTGLTNSPLHF. This chain uses TRBV7-8 with TRBJ1-6; TRBD1 matches 7 bases. The germline V gene has CDR1 SGHVS and CDR2 FQNEAQ. V was clipped by 3 bases and J by 7 bases; unmatched bases: 6. This CDR3 is 15 amino acids long.

J is TRBJ1-5 and V is TRBV2, with D perhaps TRBD1 (6 bases). V was clipped by 6 bases and J by 3 bases, with 12 bases between them. The CDR3 sequence is 14 residues long. Germline V gene lookup returns CDR1 SNHLY and CDR2 FYNNEI. The CDR3 DNA reads TGTGCCAGCAGGATAACAGGGTTCAATCAGCCCCAGCATTTT. Protein product: CASRITGFNQPQHF.

This chain joins TRBV4-3 and TRBJ2-1; 14 positions match TRBD2. J lost 4 bases, V lost 4 bases, and 9 bases had no gene match. Per the germline V gene, CDR1 is LGHNA and CDR2 is YSLEER. The CDR3 is made up of 18 amino acids. This chain's CDR3 is CASSRGTSGSLGYNEQFF. The CDR3 DNA is TGCGCCAGCAGCCGCGGGACTAGCGGGAGTCTCGGGTACAATGAGCAGTTCTTC.

This chain joins TRBV28 and TRBJ2-6; the D gene is possibly TRBD2 (5 bases). The V end was cut by 2 bases, the J end by 2 bases, with 16 bases between. The CDR3 has 18 amino acids. Per the germline V gene, CDR1 is MDHEN and CDR2 is SYDVKM. DNA of the CDR3: TGTGCCAGCAGTTTAGTGGGGAGTTTCTATGCTGGGGCCAACGTCCTGACTTTC. Translated: CASSLVGSFYAGANVLTF.

In its sample, this clone ranks as medium-sized (0.01 to 0.1%). This rearrangement joins TRBV29-1 to TRBJ2-3; D gene uncertain. This CDR3 has 15 residues. The germline V and J ends were trimmed by 0 bases and 0 bases, with 10 bases remaining between them. Germline CDR1 SQVTM, CDR2 ANQGSEA. This CDR3 reads CSVEDGDFSTDTQYF. The DNA for the CDR3 is TGCAGCGTTGAAGATGGTGACTTTAGCACAGATACGCAGTATTTT.

V gene TRBV10-2 combines with J gene TRBJ2-7, with D perhaps TRBD1 (5 bases). The CDR3 length is 11 residues. The germline V gene has CDR1 WSHSY and CDR2 SAAADI. Trimming cost V 2 bases and J 6 bases, with 5 bases left between them. Written as DNA, the CDR3 is TGCGCCAGCAGTGAGGACAGCGAGCAGTACTTC. Translating gives CASSEDSEQYF.

Comment on this clone: The sample holds other DNA sequences that translate to the same CDR3. The rearrangement joins TRBV19 to TRBJ2-3; D possibly corresponds to TRBD1 (5 bases). The length of the CDR3 is 16 residues. Germline CDR1 LNHDA, CDR2 SQIVND (reference sequence). Deletions cut 0 bases from V and 1 base from J, with 11 bases between. The CDR3 here is CASSIDSGRGTDTQYF. CDR3 nucleotide sequence: TGTGCCAGTAGTATAGATTCGGGCAGGGGCACAGATACGCAGTATTTT.

In DNA, the CDR3 is TGCGCCAGCAGACGACAGGGGGCAGGTTGGGAGACCCAGTACTTC. Translated, it gives CASRRQGAGWETQYF. The chain is built from TRBV5-1 and TRBJ2-5, with 10 nucleotides matching TRBD1. CDR3 length: 15 residues. Looked up from germline, CDR1 is SGHRS and CDR2 is YFSETQ. V lost 5 bases and J lost 5; bases outside the gene matches: 9.

V and J are TRBV20-1 and TRBJ2-5, with D perhaps TRBD2 (5 bases). Trimming shortened V by 3 bases and J by 5 bases, and 19 bases separated the two germline ends. The CDR3 spans 15 residues. Germline V gives CDR1 DFQATT, CDR2 SNEGSKA (reference sequence). CDR3 protein: CSASPSPTGWETQYF. CDR3 in DNA: TGCAGTGCTAGTCCCTCCCCGACGGGATGGGAGACCCAGTACTTC.

J is TRBJ1-4 and V is TRBV4-2, with TRBD1 identical over 9 bases. The germline V gene has CDR1 LGHNA and CDR2 YNFKEQ. V lost 2 bases, J lost 7 bases, and 5 bases stayed unmatched. The CDR3 runs 15 residues. The CDR3 reads CASSQRDREGEKLFF. CDR3 nucleotides: TGTGCCAGCAGCCAACGGGACAGGGAAGGTGAAAAACTGTTTTTT.

The V call is TRBV9, the J call TRBJ2-3; 8 nucleotides line up with TRBD2. Germline values: CDR1 SGDLS, CDR2 YYNGEE. This CDR3 spans 16 amino acids. V shed 0 bases, J shed 2 bases, and the junction held 5 bases outside the gene matches. The DNA of the CDR3 is TGTGCCAGCAGCGTAGAGGTTAGCGGGGCCACAGATACGCAGTATTTT. Its protein product is CASSVEVSGATDTQYF.

The J gene is TRBJ2-2, the V gene TRBV7-9; no reliable D call. V lost 7 bases to trimming and J lost 3 bases, with 18 bases between them. CDR3 size: 16 residues. The germline gives CDR1 SEHNR, CDR2 FQNEAQ (reference sequence). CDR3: CASTPFGQADTGELFF. The CDR3, as DNA: TGTGCCAGCACCCCATTTGGGCAGGCAGACACCGGGGAGCTGTTTTTT.

The V and J genes are TRBV4-2 and TRBJ1-2, with TRBD1 matching over 8 bases. Germline V gene lookup returns CDR1 LGHNA and CDR2 YNFKEQ. V shed 2 bases and J 5 bases; nucleotides not matched to a gene: 10. The CDR3 consists of 16 residues. The CDR3 DNA sequence: TGTGCCAGCAGCCAATCTGGACAGGGTTTGGAATATGGCTACACCTTC. Translation gives CASSQSGQGLEYGYTF.

V is TRBV5-1 and J is TRBJ1-1; D not resolved. This CDR3 spans 12 amino acids. CDR1 and CDR2 from the germline V gene are SGHRS and YFSETQ. V lost 1 base to trimming and J lost 8 bases, with 9 bases between them. Written as DNA, the CDR3 is TGCGCCAGCAGCTTGTCCCCGGGAGAAGCTTTCTTT. It encodes CASSLSPGEAFF. Full variable domain (outside the CDR3, taken from reference TRBV5-1 and TRBJ1-1): KAGVTQTPRYLIKTRGQQVTLSCSPISGHRSVSWYQQTPGQGLQFLFEYFSETQRNKGNFPGRFSGRQFSNSRSEMNVSTLELGDSALYLCASSLSPGEAFFGQGTRLTVV.